This T cell receptor beta chain was observed in a study of cytomegalovirus exposure and HLA in healthy donors. In the PCR, 60 Vbeta and 13 Jbeta primers were used. Sequencing used immunoSEQ multiplex PCR; TCRdb keeps in-frame clones, though not all of them. Counted here are around 150,000 clones, 75% to 85% occurring once; the ten biggest clones make up less than 2%. This CDR3 comprises 17 residues. Germline CDR1 LNHDA, CDR2 SQIVND (reference sequence). The V end was cut by 0 bases, the J end by 1 base, with 13 bases between. The J gene is TRBJ2-1, the V gene TRBV19, with D maybe TRBD1 (5 bases). The sample taken for sequencing was PBMCs. The receptor comes from a female donor in good health and CMV-seropositive. The CDR3 region is CASSIELNSGSYNEQFF. The CDR3 DNA is TGTGCCAGTAGTATAGAGTTAAATTCAGGGTCCTACAATGAGCAGTTCTTC.